This TCR beta chain is drawn from a study of T cell repertoires in breast cancer. Study details: Samples averaged approximately 500,000 sequences and around 10 reads per cell.

Unpaired genes were suppressed by blocking oligonucleotides during a second nested PCR. Each CDR3 protein is one row after TCRdb ran MiXCR on the emulsion pairing reads. The sample lists tens of thousands of distinct CDR3 sequences, less than 55% occurring once. Whole-study results and caveats: Tumor-involved sentinel lymph nodes shared about fourfold more TCRs with matched tumors than tumor-free nodes (about 7.7% versus 2%).

Details on this clonotype: Its specificity is not known.

Paired alpha-beta TCRs of CD8+ T cells were analyzed by expanded emulsion RT-PCR. There are 14 residues in the CDR3. The V gene lost 2 bases and the J gene lost 7 bases, with 12 bases spanning the gap. Germline values: CDR1 DFQATT, CDR2 SNEGSKA (reference sequence). Sequencing used CD8+ T cells. This sequence originates from a pool of human donors with breast cancer or a healthy control (not recorded which). The chain couples TRBV20-1 to TRBJ1-6; D may be TRBD1 (5 bases). The CDR3 DNA is TGCAGTGCTAGACAGGCAGGGCCAAATTCACCCCTCCACTTT. It is translated as CSARQAGPNSPLHF.